The 29 T cell receptor beta chains reported below all come from one sample, sequenced in a study of cytomegalovirus exposure and HLA in healthy donors. Using immunoSEQ multiplex PCR, the repertoire was profiled, and TCRdb retains in-frame clones only, with some absent. The table shows about 130,000 clones, with roughly 79% occurring only once. The specimen was PBMCs. These receptor sequences come from a man aged 25 to 40 in good health and CMV-seropositive.

V usage is TRBV4-1 and J usage is TRBJ1-3, with unresolved D. Trimming cost V 1 base and J 1 base, with 11 bases left between them. The CDR3 totals 16 residues. Germline V gene sequence: CDR1 MGHRA, CDR2 YSYEKL. CDR3 amino acids: CASSQGGRGSGNTIYF. The DNA of the CDR3 is TGCGCCAGCAGCCAAGGTGGTCGGGGATCTGGAAACACCATATATTTT.

The rearrangement links TRBV7-8 to TRBJ1-2; 10 nucleotides agree with TRBD1. This CDR3 contains 19 residues. The trim removed 0 bases at V and 4 bases at J, leaving 14 bases unmatched. Germline CDR1 is SGHVS and CDR2 is FQNEAQ. CDR3 DNA: TGTGCCAGCAGCTTAGCCAAGGGGACAGGGGTAGATCAGGGCTATGGCTACACCTTC. As protein: CASSLAKGTGVDQGYGYTF.

The DNA for the CDR3 is TGTGCCAGCAGCTTAGAATCCGGTGAGACCCAGTACTTC. This translates into CASSLESGETQYF. The gene calls are TRBV11-3 and TRBJ2-5, with unresolved D. Trimming pared 0 bases from V and 5 bases from J, leaving 7 bases between. The CDR3 is 13 residues long. CDR1 SGHNT and CDR2 YENEEA come from the germline V gene. Supplemented by reference TRBV11-3 and TRBJ2-5, the full variable domain reads EAGVVQSPRYKIIEKKQPVAFWCNPISGHNTLYWYLQNLGQGPELLIRYENEEAVDDSQLPKDRFSAERLKGVDSTLKIQPAELGDSAVYLCASSLESGETQYFGPGTRLLVL.

The chain is built from TRBV7-2 and TRBJ2-1; 10 bases are a match to TRBD1. The CDR3 consists of 16 residues. In germline, CDR1 is SGHTA, CDR2 FQGNSA. With V trimmed by 1 base and J by 7 bases, 7 bases remained unmatched. The CDR3 coding sequence is TGTGCCAGCAGCTTAGGGGCGGGACAGGGGCGTAATGAGCAGTTCTTC. Protein: CASSLGAGQGRNEQFF.

V is TRBV19 and J is TRBJ1-2; D gene unclear. Between the trimmed V and J ends, which lost 6 bases and 2 bases, there was a span of 4 bases. Germline V gene sequence: CDR1 LNHDA, CDR2 SQIVND (reference sequence). The CDR3 is 11 residues long. In DNA form, the CDR3 reads TGTGCCAGTAGATTAAACTATGGCTACACCTTC. Encoded protein: CASRLNYGYTF.

The gene calls are TRBV7-6 and TRBJ2-7; 7 bases are a match to TRBD2. In germline, CDR1 is SGHVS, CDR2 FNYEAQ. J was trimmed by 3 bases and V by 5 bases; bases with no gene match: 10. This CDR3 region has 15 residues. CDR3 residues: CASSPGAGDNYEQYF. CDR3 nucleotide sequence: TGTGCCAGCAGCCCCGGTGCGGGGGATAACTACGAGCAGTACTTC. Full variable domain (missing parts from reference TRBV7-6 and TRBJ2-7): GAGVSQSPRYKVTKRGQDVALRCDPISGHVSLYWYRQALGQGPEFLTYFNYEAQQDKSGLPNDRFSAERPEGSISTLTIQRTEQRDSAMYRCASSPGAGDNYEQYFGPGTRLTVT.

The chain is built from TRBV7-2 and TRBJ2-1; TRBD2 matches 13 bases. Trimming removed 2 bases from V and 6 bases from J; junction bases left unmatched: 7. The CDR3 is 17 amino acids. Germline V CDR1 and CDR2: SGHTA, FQGNSA. The CDR3 loop is CASSLILGLAGTNEQFF. The CDR3 bases are TGTGCCAGCAGCTTAATCCTGGGACTAGCGGGAACCAATGAGCAGTTCTTC.

V and J are TRBV4-1 and TRBJ1-6; D remains unclear. Germline values: CDR1 MGHRA, CDR2 YSYEKL. The CDR3 runs to 15 residues. The ends were cut back, 0 bases at V and 7 bases at J, with 10 bases in the middle. CDR3: CASSQDWQINSPLHF. The CDR3 coding sequence is TGCGCCAGCAGCCAAGATTGGCAGATAAATTCACCCCTCCACTTT.

CDR3 residues: CASRTRGNHEQYF. CDR3 sequence (DNA): TGTGCCAGCAGAACCAGGGGGAACCACGAGCAGTACTTC. The chain uses TRBV5-6 and TRBJ2-7; 7 bases fit TRBD1. Germline V gene lookup returns CDR1 SGHDT and CDR2 YYEEEE. J was trimmed by 5 bases and V by 5 bases; bases with no gene match: 7. The CDR3 is made up of 13 amino acids.

The J gene is TRBJ2-6, the V gene TRBV5-1, with 11 bases identical to TRBD2. The CDR3 is 24 residues long. V dropped 1 base and J dropped 3; count of bases not matched to a gene: 24. Germline V CDR1 and CDR2: SGHRS, YFSETQ. The CDR3 DNA reads TGCGCCAGCAGCTTGCCAGGACAGGGGAGACTAGCGGGGCTTGGTCCCTTTGGGGCCAACGTCCTGACTTTC. Translation gives CASSLPGQGRLAGLGPFGANVLTF.

The chain carries TRBV4-2 and TRBJ1-1; tentatively, D is TRBD1 (5 bases). V was trimmed by 4 bases and J by 0 bases, leaving 15 bases between them. Per the germline V gene, CDR1 is LGHNA and CDR2 is YNFKEQ. CDR3 length: 16 residues. The CDR3 sequence: CASSPVGGGLNTEAFF. CDR3 DNA: TGTGCCAGCAGCCCAGTGGGGGGTGGACTGAACACTGAAGCTTTCTTT.

The CDR3 nucleotides are TGCGCCAGCAGCTTGGATACAGGGGGCGACTACGAGCAGTACTTC. Amino acid sequence: CASSLDTGGDYEQYF. The chain combines TRBV5-1 with TRBJ2-7; TRBD1 aligns across 9 bases. The germline V gene has CDR1 SGHRS and CDR2 YFSETQ. The CDR3 is made up of 15 amino acids. V shed 0 bases and J 3 bases; nucleotides not matched to a gene: 4.

The CDR3 sequence: CAWIPPGFYGYTF. In DNA, the CDR3 is TGTGCCTGGATCCCCCCGGGGTTCTATGGCTACACCTTC. The chain uses TRBV30 and TRBJ1-2; the D is unclear. CDR1 and CDR2 (germline): GTSNPN, SVGIG (reference sequence). Deletions cut 4 bases from V and 4 bases from J, with 13 bases between. The CDR3 consists of 13 residues.

This rearrangement joins TRBV13 to TRBJ1-2, with 9 positions matching TRBD1. The CDR3 is 15 amino acids. The V gene end was trimmed by 5 bases and the J gene end by 4 bases; junction bases not matched to a gene: 8. Germline V CDR1 and CDR2: PRHDT, FYEKMQ (reference sequence). CDR3 sequence (DNA): TGTGCCAGCAGCCCACAGGGACAGGGCCTCTATGGCTACACCTTC. Its protein product is CASSPQGQGLYGYTF.

V usage is TRBV4-3 and J usage is TRBJ1-1, with D tentatively TRBD1 (6 bases). The germline V gene encodes CDR1 LGHNA and CDR2 YSLEER. The V and J ends lost 0 bases and 4 bases respectively, with 12 bases between them. The CDR3 spans 15 residues. The CDR3 DNA sequence: TGCGCCAGCAGCCAAGACTCAGGGGCTGGCACTGAAGCTTTCTTT. This encodes CASSQDSGAGTEAFF.

Here the CDR3 DNA reads TGTGCCAGCAGTTTTGGCACGGAAAGGGAGACCTTC. Encoded protein: CASSFGTERETF. The genes are TRBV28 and TRBJ1-2; D remains ambiguous. CDR1 is MDHEN and CDR2 is SYDVKM in the germline V gene. Trimming removed 3 bases from V and 14 bases from J, with 16 bases in between. CDR3 length equals 12 residues.

The chain carries TRBV9 and TRBJ2-7; 10 nucleotides align to TRBD1. CDR1 SGDLS and CDR2 YYNGEE come from the germline V gene. CDR3 length: 15 residues. V lost 4 bases, J lost 4 bases, and 8 bases stayed unmatched. CDR3 nucleotide sequence: TGTGCCAGCAGCCGATCGACAGGGGGCGTTTACGAGCAGTACTTC. Its protein product is CASSRSTGGVYEQYF.

This chain connects TRBV18 to TRBJ1-1, with 9 bases fitting TRBD1. Germline CDR1 KGHSH, CDR2 LQKENI. CDR3 length equals 15 residues. The V and J ends lost 1 base and 4 bases, in that order; junction bases with no gene match: 4. CDR3 nucleotide sequence: TGTGCCAGCTCACCACAGGGACAGGGCGGCACTGAAGCTTTCTTT. Translating it yields CASSPQGQGGTEAFF.

The chain has TRBV2 and TRBJ2-4, with 7 bases that match TRBD1. V lost 5 bases, J lost 0 bases, and 4 bases stayed unmatched. This CDR3 contains 15 residues. The germline CDR1 and CDR2 sequences are SNHLY and FYNNEI. The CDR3 bases are TGTGCCAGCAGTCCGGGACAGCTAGCCAAAAACATTCAGTACTTC. Translating gives CASSPGQLAKNIQYF.

A few counts support this clone. The chain couples TRBV25-1 to TRBJ1-2; 10 bases align to TRBD1. Germline-derived CDR1 and CDR2 are MGHDK and SYGVNS. This CDR3 region has 15 residues. The trim removed 3 bases at V and 4 bases at J, leaving 5 bases unmatched. The CDR3 sequence is CASSEGTGVFYGYTF. CDR3 in DNA: TGTGCCAGCAGTGAGGGGACAGGGGTTTTCTATGGCTACACCTTC.

The chain is built from TRBV7-9 and TRBJ1-2; tentatively, D is TRBD1 (6 bases). Germline CDR1 and CDR2: SEHNR and FQNEAQ (reference sequence). The CDR3 spans 13 residues. V was trimmed by 3 bases and J by 4 bases, leaving 9 bases between them. CDR3 nucleotide sequence: TGTGCCAGCAGCTTGCTACAGGGCTATGGCTACACCTTC. Encoded protein: CASSLLQGYGYTF.

The chain uses TRBV6-5 and TRBJ2-1; TRBD2 aligns across 7 bases. The germline CDR1 and CDR2 sequences are MNHEY and SVGAGI. This CDR3 is 12 amino acids long. Trimming at V came to 7 bases and at J to 8 bases, leaving 5 bases not matched to a gene. The CDR3 reads CASTGLGDEQFF. The DNA for the CDR3 is TGTGCCAGCACAGGACTAGGCGATGAGCAGTTCTTC.

The chain has TRBV18 and TRBJ1-1; a possible D gene is TRBD1 (6 bases). CDR3 length: 14 residues. CDR1 and CDR2 from the germline V gene are KGHSH and LQKENI. V lost 5 bases, J lost 5 bases, and 15 bases lay in between. CDR3: CASSDRTRDTEAFF. Here the CDR3 DNA reads TGTGCCAGCTCAGACAGGACCAGAGATACTGAAGCTTTCTTT.

The table lists this clone with a count of one. The chain uses TRBV7-8 and TRBJ2-3; weak D call: TRBD2 (5 bases). This CDR3 comprises 15 residues. Germline V gives CDR1 SGHVS, CDR2 FQNEAQ. The V and J ends lost 5 bases and 2 bases respectively, with 14 bases between them. The CDR3 loop is CASSPGLDYTDTQYF. The CDR3 nucleotides read TGTGCCAGCAGCCCCGGACTGGATTACACAGATACGCAGTATTTT.

This rearrangement joins TRBV4-2 to TRBJ2-3, with 10 bases identical to TRBD2. This CDR3 is built from 17 residues. The trim removed 4 bases at V and 4 bases at J, leaving 11 bases unmatched. CDR1 LGHNA and CDR2 YNFKEQ come from the germline V gene. Here the CDR3 reads CASSPRGSGGSADTQYF. CDR3 in DNA: TGTGCCAGCAGCCCCCGAGGTAGCGGGGGGTCCGCAGATACGCAGTATTTT.

The chain carries TRBV6-1 and TRBJ1-6, with a tentative D call TRBD1 (6 bases). The V end was cut by 4 bases, the J end by 3 bases, with 10 bases between. CDR1 is MNHNS and CDR2 is SASEGT in the germline V gene. The CDR3 is 15 residues long. CDR3 sequence reads: CASSALDSYNSPLHF. CDR3 DNA sequence: TGTGCCAGCAGTGCGCTGGACAGCTATAATTCACCCCTCCACTTT.

This rearrangement joins TRBV5-5 to TRBJ1-1, with a tentative D call TRBD1 (5 bases). The CDR3 contains 14 residues. CDR1 and CDR2 from the germline V gene are SGHKS and YYEKEE (reference sequence). Trimming cost V 4 bases and J 4 bases, with 14 bases left between them. CDR3 sequence (DNA): TGTGCCAGCAGCAACATCGACAGAATCACTGAAGCTTTCTTT. It codes for CASSNIDRITEAFF.

This chain connects TRBV21-1 to TRBJ2-7; TRBD1, the table's D call, was not compared with the DNA. TRBV21-1 is labeled a pseudogene. There are 14 residues in the CDR3. CDR3 amino acids: CASRLRDRAHEQYF. DNA for the CDR3: TGTGCCAGCAGGCTCCGGGACAGGGCACATGAGCAGTACTTC.

Notes on this clone: One junction end disagrees with the germline gene, perhaps due to a read error. V and J are TRBV6-1 and TRBJ1-2; 9 positions match TRBD1. The CDR3 sequence is 17 residues long. Germline V gene sequence: CDR1 MNHNS, CDR2 SASEGT. The DNA of the CDR3 is TGTGCCAACAGTGCTGGGACAGGGTTTTTTCCACCGTATGGCTACACCTTC. Protein product: CANSAGTGFFPPYGYTF.